This T cell receptor (beta chain) was documented in a study of T cell clones after liver transplantation. Study-wide context: Three of the eight recipients were HCV-positive; the rest had non-autoimmune, non-viral transplant indications. Broader study findings: Post-transplant time points were not standardized, so conclusions are preliminary. Migration into the graft, not deletion, may explain lost graft donor-reactive T cells.

Germline CDR1 and CDR2: SGHAT and FQNNGV. The CDR3 length is 14 residues. V shed 5 bases and J 2 bases; nucleotides not matched to a gene: 5. This table comes from immunoSEQ multiplex PCR, and its TCRdb copy is limited to in-frame clones, with some not included. The sample has about 80,000 clones; roughly 80% are singletons. This clone was seen a single time. Its cognate antigen is unknown. The chain recombines TRBV11-2 with TRBJ2-7; 8 positions agree with TRBD2. The sample here was CD4+ T cells from blood, taken 45 to 46 months after liver transplant. This clonotype was obtained from a human patient who received a liver transplant. Some T cells may originate from the graft donor. This chain's CDR3 is CASSMGLGTYEQYF. In DNA, the CDR3 is TGTGCCAGCAGCATGGGACTAGGAACCTACGAGCAGTACTTC.